The 17 T cell receptor beta chains listed next were all sequenced from one sample in a study of blood T cells in healthy people across ages. A second roughly 7 to 12 cycle PCR used barcoded and J-beta primers. In TCRdb, the 5' RACE reads were re-called with MiXCR into one record per CDR3 protein. Found here are around 1,000,000 distinct CDR3 sequences, approximately 26% of them singletons; the top ten hold less than 0.75%. A further study also used this sample, focusing on T cells of mothers and their children.

The specimen was blood. These receptors all stem from a girl aged 2 to 10 in good health.

The gene calls are TRBV25-1 and TRBJ2-1, with a weak D call TRBD1 (6 bases). Germline values: CDR1 MGHDK, CDR2 SYGVNS. V dropped 6 bases and J dropped 7 bases, with 13 bases sitting between them. The CDR3 is 13 amino acids. CDR3 nucleotides: TGTGCCAGCAGCTTTTTCACAGGGAATGAGCAGTTCTTC. Its translation is CASSFFTGNEQFF. The full variable domain, in which reference TRBV25-1 and TRBJ2-1 provide the parts outside the CDR3, is EADIYQTPRYLVIGTGKKITLECSQTMGHDKMYWYQQDPGMELHLIHYSYGVNSTEKGDLSSESTVSRIRTEHFPLTLESARPSHTSQYLCASSFFTGNEQFFGPGTRLTVL.

Details on this clonotype: At one boundary the junction diverges from the germline segment, which might be a read error. This chain links TRBV7-7 with TRBJ1-4, with D unresolved. The germline V gene encodes CDR1 SSHAT and CDR2 FNYEAQ (reference sequence). The CDR3 sequence is 15 residues long. CDR3 amino acids: CASSRTLDLTGKLFF. In DNA form, the CDR3 reads TGTGCTAGCAGCAGAACGTTGGACTTAACCGGAAAACTGTTCTTT.

This clonotype has just a few counts. The CDR3 region is CAIRTGDGTEAFF. The CDR3 DNA follows: TGTGCCATAAGGACAGGGGATGGTACTGAAGCTTTCTTT. The rearrangement links TRBV24-1 to TRBJ1-1; 9 bases fit TRBD1. The trim removed 11 bases at V and 5 bases at J, leaving 8 bases unmatched. The CDR3 totals 13 residues. Germline CDR1 and CDR2: KGHDR and SFDVKD.

The chain recombines TRBV10-3 with TRBJ2-5; D is undetermined. This CDR3 is 16 amino acids long. Trimming left V 0 bases short and J 0 bases short, with 11 bases between. Germline CDR1 ENHRY, CDR2 SYGVKD. As DNA, the CDR3 is TGTGCCATCAGTGAGTCAGGCTATCCCCACCAAGAGACCCAGTACTTC. Translated, it gives CAISESGYPHQETQYF.

This rearrangement joins TRBV14 to TRBJ2-4, with 10 bases that match TRBD2. This CDR3 region has 14 residues. V was clipped by 4 bases and J by 7 bases; unmatched bases: 4. Looked up from germline, CDR1 is SGHDN and CDR2 is FVKESK. CDR3 loop: CASSPTGLANIQYF. CDR3 DNA sequence: TGTGCCAGCAGCCCTACGGGACTAGCGAACATTCAGTACTTC.

The rearrangement uses TRBV20-1 and TRBJ2-1; 8 positions match TRBD2. The germline gives CDR1 DFQATT, CDR2 SNEGSKA (reference sequence). The CDR3 covers 14 residues. CDR3 sequence (DNA): TGCAGCGCCTATCAAGCGGGGGCCTCCAATGAGCAGTTCTTC. Translated: CSAYQAGASNEQFF.

This clonotype was found a few times. The CDR3 nucleotides are TGTGCCAGCAGTTTAGGGGCGGCAACAAGCCATTACAATGAGCAGTTCTTC. Protein sequence: CASSLGAATSHYNEQFF. This chain joins TRBV28 and TRBJ2-1; TRBD1 might be the D (5 bases). The CDR3 is 17 residues long. The V gene's germline CDR1 is MDHEN and CDR2 SYDVKM. V lost 2 bases to trimming and J lost 4 bases, with 18 bases between them. Full variable domain (remainder filled in from reference TRBV28 and TRBJ2-1): DVKVTQSSRYLVKRTGEKVFLECVQDMDHENMFWYRQDPGLGLRLIYFSYDVKMKEKGDIPEGYSVSREKKERFSLILESASTNQTSMYLCASSLGAATSHYNEQFFGPGTRLTVL.

This clonotype was counted only a few times. The gene calls are TRBV28 and TRBJ1-1; 7 bases are a match to TRBD1. CDR1 is MDHEN, CDR2 SYDVKM, per germline. J gave up 7 bases and V 8 bases, and 7 bases lay outside the gene matches. This CDR3 region has 12 residues. The chain's CDR3 is CASRDRDLEAFF. The CDR3 DNA reads as TGTGCCAGCCGGGACAGAGATCTTGAAGCTTTCTTT.

This clonotype was observed a few times. This chain connects TRBV29-1 to TRBJ2-1, with D possibly matching TRBD1 (6 bases). Germline V gene sequence: CDR1 SQVTM, CDR2 ANQGSEA. The CDR3 is 12 residues long. Trimming cost V 5 bases and J 10 bases, with 15 bases left between them. The CDR3, as DNA: TGCAGCGTTAACACAGGGATTCTGGAGCAGTTCTTC. The encoded protein is CSVNTGILEQFF.

This clonotype was detected a few times. The chain is built from TRBV27 and TRBJ2-1; weak D call: TRBD2 (5 bases). This CDR3 has 15 amino acids. The V end was cut by 5 bases, the J end by 7 bases, with 18 bases between. From germline, CDR1 is MNHEY and CDR2 SMNVEV (reference sequence). DNA for the CDR3: TGTGCCAGCAGTCCTGACTTGGGAGTTAGTAATGAGCAGTTCTTC. This encodes CASSPDLGVSNEQFF.

This clonotype was counted a few times. The rearrangement joins TRBV4-3 to TRBJ2-7; D not certain. Deletions cut 0 bases from V and 2 bases from J, with 5 bases between. This CDR3 has 13 residues. Germline CDR1 and CDR2: LGHNA and YSLEER. CDR3 region: CASSQDWAYEQYF. The DNA for the CDR3 is TGCGCCAGCAGCCAAGATTGGGCCTACGAGCAGTACTTC.

This clonotype was detected only a few times. The chain has TRBV7-3 and TRBJ2-5; 8 nucleotides agree with TRBD2. The end of the DNA is better explained by TRBJ2-1, so the J call may be wrong. The CDR3 consists of 14 residues. Germline V gene data show CDR1 as SGHTA and CDR2 as FQGTGA. The CDR3 bases are TGTGCCAGCAGATCCTCGGGACTAGACAGTAAGCAGTTCTTC. It translates to CASRSSGLDSKQFF.

This clonotype turned up a few times. The gene calls are TRBV28 and TRBJ2-6; the D gene is possibly TRBD1 (7 bases). Trimming pared 6 bases from V and 2 bases from J, leaving 23 bases between. The CDR3 has 19 amino acids. Germline assignment: CDR1 MDHEN and CDR2 SYDVKM. CDR3 amino acids: CASSGPRQGGLAGANVLTF. The CDR3 DNA is TGTGCCAGCAGCGGACCACGACAGGGAGGTCTCGCTGGGGCCAACGTCCTGACTTTC. The whole variable domain, remainder taken from reference TRBV28 and TRBJ2-6, is DVKVTQSSRYLVKRTGEKVFLECVQDMDHENMFWYRQDPGLGLRLIYFSYDVKMKEKGDIPEGYSVSREKKERFSLILESASTNQTSMYLCASSGPRQGGLAGANVLTFGAGSRLTVL.

The chain is built from TRBV12-3 or TRBV12-4 and TRBJ1-6; the D is unclear. The CDR3 length is 13 residues. The ends were cut back, 1 base at V and 10 bases at J, with 8 bases in the middle. This CDR3 is CASSLDWGSPLHF. The CDR3 DNA is TGTGCCAGCAGTTTAGACTGGGGATCACCCCTCCACTTT.

The rearrangement uses TRBV29-1 and TRBJ2-3, with D unclear. Germline CDR1 and CDR2: SQVTM and ANQGSEA. The CDR3 length is 12 residues. Trimming shortened V by 2 bases and J by 4 bases, and 7 bases separated the two germline ends. In DNA, the CDR3 is TGCAGCGTTGAATATGGGCCAGATACGCAGTATTTT. The encoded protein is CSVEYGPDTQYF.

This clonotype was seen a handful of times. The J gene is TRBJ1-5, the V gene TRBV6-6, with no clear D. V was shortened by 8 bases and J by 5 bases, with 10 bases between the two germline ends. The CDR3 is made up of 12 amino acids. The germline gives CDR1 MNHNY, CDR2 SVGAGI (reference sequence). The CDR3 DNA reads as TGTGCCAGCCACGGTCTTGATCAGCCCCAGCATTTT. Translated, it gives CASHGLDQPQHF.

The chain has TRBV10-3 and TRBJ2-5, with D perhaps TRBD1 or TRBD2 (7 bases each). The CDR3 length is 14 residues. Trimming stripped 6 bases from V and 5 bases from J, with 16 bases between. Germline CDR1 and CDR2: ENHRY and SYGVKD. The CDR3 DNA reads TGTGCCATCAGACAGGGGACGGGGGGCGAGACCCAGTACTTC. It yields the protein CAIRQGTGGETQYF.